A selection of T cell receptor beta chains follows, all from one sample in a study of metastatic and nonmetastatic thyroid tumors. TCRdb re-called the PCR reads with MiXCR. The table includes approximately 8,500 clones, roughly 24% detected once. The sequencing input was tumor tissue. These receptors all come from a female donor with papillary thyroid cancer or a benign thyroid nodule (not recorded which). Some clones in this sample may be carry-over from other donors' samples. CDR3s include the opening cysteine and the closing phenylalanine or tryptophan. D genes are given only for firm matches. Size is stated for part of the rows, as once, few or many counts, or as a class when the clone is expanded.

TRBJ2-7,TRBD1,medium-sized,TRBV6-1,TGTGCCAGCAGCCACGGGGACAGGGTCTACGAGCAGTACTTC,CASSHGDRVYEQYF
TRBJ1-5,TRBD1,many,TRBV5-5,TGTGCCAGCAGCTTATTGACAGGGGACAATCAGCCCCAGCATTTT,CASSLLTGDNQPQHF
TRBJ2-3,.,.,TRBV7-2,TGTGCCAGCAGCTTAAACGGGGGTCCAGATACGCAGTATTTT,CASSLNGGPDTQYF
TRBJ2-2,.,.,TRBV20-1,TGCAGTGCGGCCGGGACCACGGACTCCGGGGAGCTGTTTTTT,CSAAGTTDSGELFF
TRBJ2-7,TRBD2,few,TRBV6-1,TGTGCCAGCAGCCTCGCGGGACTAACGGCCGGGGAGCAGTACTTC,CASSLAGLTAGEQYF
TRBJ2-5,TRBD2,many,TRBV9,TGTGCCAGCAGCGTAGGGGGGACTAGCGGGGAGACCCAGTACTTC,CASSVGGTSGETQYF
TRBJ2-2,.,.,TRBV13,TGTGCCAGCAGCTTAGAAGCTACCACTAGCCCCCGGGCCGGGGAGCTGTTTTTT,CASSLEATTSPRAGELFF
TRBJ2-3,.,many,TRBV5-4,TGTGCCAGCAGCTTGGTGGAGGCTTCGGATACGCAGTATTTT,CASSLVEASDTQYF
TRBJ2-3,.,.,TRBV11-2,TGTGCCAGCAGCTTTATCCCCACAGATACGCAGTATTTT,CASSFIPTDTQYF
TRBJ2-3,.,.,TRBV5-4,TGTGCCAGCAGCTTGGGACACACGGGGAAGACAGATACGCAGTATTTT,CASSLGHTGKTDTQYF
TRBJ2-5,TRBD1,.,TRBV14,TGTGCCAGCAGTCGAACAGGGGGCGTGGAGACCCAGTACTTC,CASSRTGGVETQYF
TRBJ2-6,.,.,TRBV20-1,TGCAGTGCTCGAGGGGGGGAAACTGGGGCCAACGTCCTGACTTTC,CSARGGETGANVLTF
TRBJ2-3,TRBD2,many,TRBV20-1,TGCAGTGCTAGAGGCCAACTAGCGGGGGTGGATACGCAGTATTTT,CSARGQLAGVDTQYF
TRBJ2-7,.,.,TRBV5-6,TGTGCCAGCAGCTTGGGAGAGGTACGACTATCCGGGTACGAGCAGTACTTC,CASSLGEVRLSGYEQYF
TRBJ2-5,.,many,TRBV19,TGTGCCAGTAGTATAGGGCGGGCAGGCTCGGAGACCCAGTACTTC,CASSIGRAGSETQYF
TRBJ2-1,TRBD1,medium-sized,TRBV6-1,TGTGCCAGCAGACCCAGAAGGGACAGGGATGATGAGCAGTTCTTC,CASRPRRDRDDEQFF
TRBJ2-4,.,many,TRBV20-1,TGCAGTGCTAGAGATTTCGAGACAGCGACCCTAGAGCTAGCCAAAAACATTCAGTACTTC,CSARDFETATLELAKNIQYF
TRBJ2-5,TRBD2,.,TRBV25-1,TGTGCCAGCAGTGAACCTACTAGCGGACAAGAGACCCAGTACTTC,CASSEPTSGQETQYF
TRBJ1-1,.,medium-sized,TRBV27,TGTGCCAGCAGGAGAACAGAGGGTGAAGCTTTCTTT,CASRRTEGEAFF
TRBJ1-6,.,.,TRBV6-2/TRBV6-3,TGTGCCAGCAGTGACTCCGCGCGCGTTTATAATTCACCCCTCCACTTT,CASSDSARVYNSPLHF
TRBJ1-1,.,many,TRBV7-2,TGTGCCAGCAGCTTAGAGTCAATCAGCAGAAGATCTTTCTTT,CASSLESISRRSFF
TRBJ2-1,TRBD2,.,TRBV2,TGTGCCAGCAGCCTTACTAGCGGGAGATCCAATGAGCAGTTCTTC,CASSLTSGRSNEQFF
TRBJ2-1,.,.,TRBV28,TGTGCCAGCAGAAAAAATAGCGACTTAAACTACAATGAGCAGTTCTTC,CASRKNSDLNYNEQFF
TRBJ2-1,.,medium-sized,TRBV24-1,TGTGCCACCAGTGTGGGCAGGGGATTGGGCAATGAGCAGTTCTTC,CATSVGRGLGNEQFF
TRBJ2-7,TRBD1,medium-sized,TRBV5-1,TGCGCCAGCAGCTTGCTTTCGGACAGGGGGCGCGAGCAGTACTTC,CASSLLSDRGREQYF
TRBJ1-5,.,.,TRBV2,TGTGCCAGCAGGGTCTCCGGGTTCGGACAGCCCCAGCATTTT,CASRVSGFGQPQHF
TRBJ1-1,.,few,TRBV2,TGTGCCAGCAGTGAGAGCCCCGAAGCTTTCTTT,CASSESPEAFF
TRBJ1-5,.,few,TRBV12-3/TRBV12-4,TGTGCCAGCAGCACTTCGAAAGGCGGGGGCAATCAGCCCCAGCATTTT,CASSTSKGGGNQPQHF
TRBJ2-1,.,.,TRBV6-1,TGTGCCAGCGCAACTAACAGGGACCCATCCTACAATGAGCAGTTCTTC,CASATNRDPSYNEQFF
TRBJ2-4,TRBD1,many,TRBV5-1,TGCGCCAGCAGCCCAGAAGGGACAGCAGCCAAAAACATTCAGTACTTC,CASSPEGTAAKNIQYF
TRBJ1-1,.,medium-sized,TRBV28,TGTGCCAGCAGTTTTGAGGGGCGTCACACTGAAGCTTTCTTT,CASSFEGRHTEAFF
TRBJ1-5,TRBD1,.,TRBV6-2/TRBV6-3,TGTGCCAGCAGGGGACAGAATCAGCCCCAGCATTTT,CASRGQNQPQHF
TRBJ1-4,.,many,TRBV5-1,TGCGCCAGCAAGGAAGGATCTAATGAAAAACTGTTTTTT,CASKEGSNEKLFF
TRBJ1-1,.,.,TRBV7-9,TGTGCCAGCAGCTCCTCCAAGGGGATACCTTTCTTT,CASSSSKGIPFF
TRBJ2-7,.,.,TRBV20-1,TGCAGTGCTATGGGGGTAGCATCCTACGAGCAGTACTTC,CSAMGVASYEQYF
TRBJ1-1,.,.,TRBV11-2,TGTGCCAGCAGCTTACTCTTGAACACTGAAGCTTTCTTT,CASSLLLNTEAFF
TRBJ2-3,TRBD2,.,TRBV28,TGTGCAAGCAGTCCCCGCGGGGGGGGGCGGGGGGGAGGAGATACGCAGTATTTT,CASSPRGGGRGGGDTQYF
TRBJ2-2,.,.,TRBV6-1,TGTCCCAGCAGTGAGAGAGGAAGGGGAGTCACCGGGGAGCTGTTTTTT,CPSSERGRGVTGELFF
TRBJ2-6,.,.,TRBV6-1,TGTGCCAGCAGTGGCCTCCGGGATGGCAACTCTGGGGCCAACGTCCTGACTTTC,CASSGLRDGNSGANVLTF
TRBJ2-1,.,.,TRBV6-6,TGTGCCAGCGGTTGCTCCACTCCTGAGCAGTTCTTC,CASGCSTPEQFF
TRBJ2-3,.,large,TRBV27,TGTGCCAGCAGTTTGAGGACCCAGCAAACAGATACGCAGTATTTT,CASSLRTQQTDTQYF
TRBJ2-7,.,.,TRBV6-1,TGTGCCAGCAGTGAAACAGTCCCCTACGAGCAGTACTTC,CASSETVPYEQYF
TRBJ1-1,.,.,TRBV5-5,TGTGCCAGCAGCTCGAAGGACAGTTCAGGGACGGTAGCTTTCTTT,CASSSKDSSGTVAFF
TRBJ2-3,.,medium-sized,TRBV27,TGTGCCAGCAAACAACAGGGCCGTGACGGCGCTAGCACAGATACGCAGTATTTT,CASKQQGRDGASTDTQYF
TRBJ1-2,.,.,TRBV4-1,TGCGCCAGCAGCCAGGTGGGGGGCGCGAAAGGCTACACCTTC,CASSQVGGAKGYTF
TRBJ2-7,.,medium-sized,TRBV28,TGTGCCAGCAGCTACCAGATCTACGAGCAGTACTTC,CASSYQIYEQYF
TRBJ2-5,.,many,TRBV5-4,TGTGCCAGCAGCTTGTCCAGGGGTATCCAAGAGACCCAGTACTTC,CASSLSRGIQETQYF
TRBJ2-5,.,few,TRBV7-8,TGTGCCAGCACTTCGGGGCAAGAGACCCAGTACTTC,CASTSGQETQYF